The clone carrying this T cell receptor (beta chain) was observed many times. The antigen is not known. This sample was taken from a study of T cells after posttransplantation cyclophosphamide. Broader study findings: Recipient CMV seropositivity and CMV reactivation strongly tracked TRB clonality. Donor CD8+ memory clones often dominated recipient blood repertoires at later times. TRB overlap between skin or GI tissue T cells and blood was limited.

Peripheral blood was collected from the related graft donor on the marrow donation day. This CDR3 is built from 14 residues. V lost 4 bases and J 2 bases, leaving 14 bases between the germline ends. Per the germline V gene, CDR1 is SQVTM and CDR2 is ANQGSEA. Sequencing used immunoSEQ multiplex PCR; TCRdb keeps in-frame clones, though not all of them. The sample has some 38,000 clones, none seen only once; the top ten hold roughly 2.5%. The chain has TRBV29-1 and TRBJ2-5, with D possibly being TRBD1 (7 bases). The sequence was collected from a man between 45 and 60 years old in good health, CMV-negative, and a related stem cell transplant donor. Sequences were obtained from PBMCs. CDR3: CSVGLPGGQETQYF. The CDR3 coding sequence is TGCAGCGTTGGCCTCCCAGGGGGGCAAGAGACCCAGTACTTC.